The sequence of this TCR beta chain was determined in a study of long-term antiretroviral therapy in people with HIV. V lost 4 bases to trimming and J lost 8 bases, with 27 bases between them. This CDR3 comprises 17 residues. Germline V gene lookup returns CDR1 SGHDT and CDR2 YYEEEE. This clone was seen a single time. With survey level as its setting, the immunoSEQ assay was v3.0. Only in-frame clones appear in the TCRdb table, and some are missing; sequencing was by immunoSEQ multiplex PCR. The sample yields approximately 26,000 clones, around 85% seen once. The sequence came from a man aged 35 to 55 with HIV. This sample comprised unsorted PBMCs, obtained 2.3 years after starting antiretroviral therapy. The chain couples TRBV5-6 to TRBJ1-1; D is uncertain. The CDR3 DNA reads TGTGCCAGCAGCCCAGCTCCCGGGAGAGGAAAGCAGACGGAAGCTTTCTTT. Its protein product is CASSPAPGRGKQTEAFF.